The next 22 T cell receptor beta chains were all read from a single sample in a study of cytomegalovirus exposure and HLA in healthy donors. 13 Jbeta primers and 60 Vbeta primers were used for the PCR. Here immunoSEQ multiplex PCR was the method, and the copy in TCRdb shows in-frame clones only, minus some. This table has about 210,000 clones, 80% to 90% appearing once. The sample consisted of PBMCs. Receptor source: a man aged 30 to 45 in good health and CMV-seronegative.

In the case of this clone: The junction shows a germline mismatch at one end, possibly a read error. The rearrangement links TRBV2 to TRBJ2-6; D is perhaps TRBD1 (5 bases). This CDR3 is 16 amino acids long. The germline V gene encodes CDR1 SNHLY and CDR2 FYNNEI. The CDR3: CASSENGLSGASVLTF. The CDR3 coding sequence is TGTGCCAGCAGTGAAAACGGCCTCTCTGGGGCCAGCGTCCTGACTTTC.

CDR3 sequence: CASSQDRQGPYEQYF. The CDR3 DNA follows: TGCGCCAGCAGCCAAGATCGACAGGGCCCCTACGAGCAGTACTTC. The V call is TRBV4-1, the J call TRBJ2-7, with 7 nucleotides matching TRBD1. Trimming at V came to 0 bases and at J to 2 bases, leaving 4 bases not matched to a gene. Germline-derived CDR1 and CDR2 are MGHRA and YSYEKL. This CDR3 comprises 15 residues.

This chain uses TRBV7-2 with TRBJ1-5; possible D gene TRBD1, 6 bases. Trimming removed 5 bases at V and 4 bases at J, with 15 bases between. This CDR3 contains 15 residues. CDR1 is SGHTA, CDR2 FQGNSA, per germline. The CDR3 sequence: CASSQGQGPNQPQHF. The CDR3 DNA is TGTGCCAGCAGCCAGGGGCAGGGCCCTAATCAGCCCCAGCATTTT. Based on the CDR3 plus reference TRBV7-2 and TRBJ1-5, the full variable domain is GAGVSQSPSNKVTEKGKDVELRCDPISGHTALYWYRQSLGQGLEFLIYFQGNSAPDKSGLPSDRFSAERTGGSVSTLTIQRTQQEDSAVYLCASSQGQGPNQPQHFGDGTRLSIL.

This chain connects TRBV10-3 to TRBJ1-1; possible D gene TRBD1, 6 bases. The CDR3 length is 14 residues. Deletions cut 5 bases from V and 2 bases from J, with 12 bases between. Per germline, CDR1 ENHRY and CDR2 SYGVKD. CDR3 amino acids: CAISPSQGNTEAFF. CDR3 DNA sequence: TGTGCCATCAGTCCATCACAGGGAAACACTGAAGCTTTCTTT.

This clone came up a few times. The chain joins TRBV19 to TRBJ1-2; tentatively, D is TRBD1 (6 bases). The V end was cut by 6 bases, the J end by 5 bases, with 34 bases between. The CDR3 extends over 20 amino acids. Germline-derived CDR1 and CDR2 are LNHDA and SQIVND (reference sequence). The CDR3 here is CASSSPGAAAGIFYRYGYTF. The DNA for the CDR3 is TGTGCCAGTAGCTCTCCAGGGGCCGCTGCCGGCATCTTCTACCGTTATGGCTACACCTTC.

This chain links TRBV4-2 with TRBJ1-5; TRBD1 matches at 11 bases. The CDR3 sequence is 16 residues long. Trimming at V came to 6 bases and at J to 3 bases, leaving 7 bases not matched to a gene. The V gene's germline CDR1 is LGHNA and CDR2 YNFKEQ. CDR3 in amino acids: CASSLDRGLDNQPQHF. DNA of the CDR3: TGTGCCAGCAGTCTGGACAGGGGGCTGGACAATCAGCCCCAGCATTTT.

V and J are TRBV5-1 and TRBJ2-3; possible D gene TRBD1, 6 bases. V lost 4 bases to trimming and J lost 0 bases, with 15 bases between them. CDR3 length: 16 amino acids. Germline values: CDR1 SGHRS, CDR2 YFSETQ. The CDR3 sequence is CASSGRPGHSTDTQYF. The CDR3 DNA sequence: TGCGCCAGCAGCGGGCGCCCGGGACACAGCACAGATACGCAGTATTTT.

The chain is built from TRBV5-4 and TRBJ1-2; 7 bases are a match to TRBD1. Germline trimming cut 5 bases from V and 7 bases from J; bases unmatched to any gene: 14. CDR3 length: 15 residues. Germline V gives CDR1 SGHNT, CDR2 YYREEE (reference sequence). This CDR3 reads CASSSSGRGLVGYTF. The CDR3 DNA sequence: TGTGCCAGCAGTTCCTCTGGCAGGGGGTTGGTTGGCTACACCTTC.

The chain is built from TRBV19 and TRBJ2-1, with TRBD2 identical over 10 bases. V shed 3 bases, J shed 7 bases, and the junction held 3 bases outside the gene matches. CDR3 length: 14 amino acids. Germline loops: CDR1 LNHDA, CDR2 SQIVND (reference sequence). The CDR3 loop reads CASSMPAGGNEQFF. The CDR3 DNA reads TGTGCCAGTAGTATGCCAGCGGGAGGGAATGAGCAGTTCTTC.

V and J are TRBV29-1 and TRBJ2-7; TRBD1 is a possible D gene (5 bases). CDR1 is SQVTM, CDR2 ANQGSEA, per germline. This CDR3 has 16 residues. Trimming removed 1 base at V and 0 bases at J, with 16 bases between. CDR3 sequence: CSVEGSATAGSYEQYF. The CDR3 DNA sequence: TGCAGCGTTGAAGGGAGCGCGACAGCAGGCTCCTACGAGCAGTACTTC.

The chain uses TRBV7-9 and TRBJ2-3; 8 nucleotides align to TRBD2. Unmatched junction bases numbered 3, after V lost 5 bases and J lost 2 bases. In germline, CDR1 is SEHNR, CDR2 FQNEAQ (reference sequence). The CDR3 contains 14 residues. The CDR3 region is CASSRGGLTDTQYF. CDR3 DNA: TGTGCCAGCAGCCGGGGGGGTCTCACAGATACGCAGTATTTT.

The chain uses TRBV4-1 and TRBJ1-2, with D unresolved. Looked up from germline, CDR1 is MGHRA and CDR2 is YSYEKL. The CDR3 contains 15 residues. V lost 2 bases, J lost 2 bases, and 12 bases lay in between. The CDR3 bases are TGCGCCAGCAGCCAACTTAGGAACAGAAACTATGGCTACACCTTC. Translation gives CASSQLRNRNYGYTF.

The rearrangement links TRBV5-1 to TRBJ2-7; D is undetermined. CDR1 and CDR2 (germline): SGHRS, YFSETQ. The CDR3 runs to 15 residues. Trimming removed 0 bases at V and 0 bases at J, with 10 bases between. The DNA of the CDR3 is TGCGCCAGCAGCTTGGACAGCCGGTTCTCCTACGAGCAGTACTTC. Translated: CASSLDSRFSYEQYF.

This chain connects TRBV7-6 to TRBJ2-7; D may be TRBD2 (6 bases). The CDR3 is 14 residues long. The germline CDR1 and CDR2 sequences are SGHVS and FNYEAQ. Trimming shortened V by 3 bases and J by 1 base, and 10 bases separated the two germline ends. The CDR3 is CASSLASVSYEQYF. Here the CDR3 DNA reads TGTGCCAGCAGCTTGGCTAGCGTTTCCTACGAGCAGTACTTC.

The CDR3 DNA follows: TGTGCCAGCAGGTCAACTAGCGGGGGGCCGACCAATGAGCAGTTCTTC. Its protein is CASRSTSGGPTNEQFF. The rearrangement links TRBV5-4 to TRBJ2-1, with 12 bases matching TRBD2. The germline V gene has CDR1 SGHNT and CDR2 YYREEE (reference sequence). Trimming cost V 5 bases and J 6 bases; bases outside gene matches: 9. The CDR3 covers 16 residues.

The chain employs TRBV5-1 and TRBJ2-3; 8 bases align to TRBD1. The CDR3 is made up of 15 amino acids. From germline, CDR1 is SGHRS and CDR2 YFSETQ. J was trimmed by 4 bases and V by 2 bases; bases with no gene match: 6. CDR3 region: CASSFQGAWADTQYF. The CDR3 DNA reads TGCGCCAGCAGCTTTCAGGGGGCTTGGGCAGATACGCAGTATTTT.

The rearrangement joins TRBV7-9 to TRBJ1-2; D remains ambiguous. The CDR3 has 14 residues. Germline values: CDR1 SEHNR, CDR2 FQNEAQ (reference sequence). Trimming removed 3 bases from V and 4 bases from J, with 12 bases in between. In DNA, the CDR3 is TGTGCCAGCAGCTTTGATTGGCAGATCTATGGCTACACCTTC. Encoded protein: CASSFDWQIYGYTF. Filled out from reference TRBV7-9 and TRBJ1-2, the complete variable domain reads DTGVSQNPRHKITKRGQNVTFRCDPISEHNRLYWYRQTLGQGPEFLTYFQNEAQLEKSRLLSDRFSAERPKGSFSTLEIQRTEQGDSAMYLCASSFDWQIYGYTFGSGTRLTVV.

The gene calls are TRBV27 and TRBJ1-6; TRBD1 is a possible D gene (6 bases). The CDR3 is 16 residues long. V lost 5 bases and J 2 bases, leaving 13 bases between the germline ends. Germline CDR1 reads MNHEY; CDR2 reads SMNVEV (reference sequence). Here the CDR3 DNA reads TGTGCCAGCAGTCCACAGGGTGGAACCTATAATTCACCCCTCCACTTT. This gives the protein CASSPQGGTYNSPLHF.

The V gene is TRBV5-4, the J gene TRBJ2-5, with D perhaps matching TRBD2 (6 bases). The CDR3 sequence is 13 residues long. Per germline, CDR1 SGHNT and CDR2 YYREEE (reference sequence). Deletions cut 4 bases from V and 4 bases from J, with 11 bases between. CDR3 sequence: CASSPPGVETQYF. The CDR3 DNA is TGTGCCAGCAGCCCCCCGGGGGTAGAGACCCAGTACTTC.

This chain connects TRBV28 to TRBJ1-2; the match to TRBD1 covers 8 bases. This CDR3 has 16 amino acids. CDR1 is MDHEN, CDR2 SYDVKM, per germline. J lost 4 bases, V lost 4 bases, and 11 bases had no gene match. CDR3 DNA sequence: TGTGCCAGCAGTTGGGTAGGTGGACAGGGAAGCTATGGCTACACCTTC. Protein product: CASSWVGGQGSYGYTF.

This clone has just a few counts. This rearrangement joins TRBV28 to TRBJ2-3, with no clear D. V lost 2 bases to trimming and J lost 2 bases, with 8 bases between them. There are 14 residues in the CDR3. CDR1 MDHEN and CDR2 SYDVKM come from the germline V gene. The CDR3 sequence is CASSLPWATDTQYF. The CDR3 coding sequence is TGTGCCAGCAGTTTACCCTGGGCCACAGATACGCAGTATTTT.

This chain uses TRBV27 with TRBJ2-5, with 10 nucleotides matching TRBD2. The germline V gene has CDR1 MNHEY and CDR2 SMNVEV (reference sequence). This CDR3 has 15 residues. V shed 5 bases, J shed 4 bases, and the junction held 7 bases outside the gene matches. CDR3 coding DNA: TGTGCCAGCAGTCTAGCGGGGGTAGCGGTAGAGACCCAGTACTTC. This sequence encodes CASSLAGVAVETQYF.